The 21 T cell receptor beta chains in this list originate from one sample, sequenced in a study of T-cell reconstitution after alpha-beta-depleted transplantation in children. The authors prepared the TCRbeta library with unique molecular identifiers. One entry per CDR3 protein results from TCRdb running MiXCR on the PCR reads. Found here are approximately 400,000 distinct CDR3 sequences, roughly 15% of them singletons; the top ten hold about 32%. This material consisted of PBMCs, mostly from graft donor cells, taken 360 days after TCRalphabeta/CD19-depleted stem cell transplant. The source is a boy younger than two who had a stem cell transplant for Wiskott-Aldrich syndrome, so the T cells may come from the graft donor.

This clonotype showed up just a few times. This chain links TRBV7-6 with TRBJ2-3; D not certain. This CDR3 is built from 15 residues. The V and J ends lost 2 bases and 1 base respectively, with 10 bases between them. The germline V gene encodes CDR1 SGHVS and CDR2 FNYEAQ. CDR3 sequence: CASSLMSGGTDTQYF. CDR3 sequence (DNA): TGTGCCAGCAGCTTAATGAGTGGAGGCACAGATACGCAGTATTTT.

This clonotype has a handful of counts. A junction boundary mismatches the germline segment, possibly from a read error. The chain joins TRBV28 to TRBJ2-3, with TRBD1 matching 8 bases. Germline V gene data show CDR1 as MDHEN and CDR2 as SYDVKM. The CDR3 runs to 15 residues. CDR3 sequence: CASSSDRALTHLKNF. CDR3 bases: TGTGCCAGCAGTTCGGACAGGGCACTCACTCATCTCAAGAATTTT.

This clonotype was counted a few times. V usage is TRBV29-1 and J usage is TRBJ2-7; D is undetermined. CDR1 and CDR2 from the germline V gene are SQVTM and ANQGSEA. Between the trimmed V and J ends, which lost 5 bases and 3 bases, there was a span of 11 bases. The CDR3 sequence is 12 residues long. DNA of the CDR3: TGCAGCGTTATGGGCCCTTTCTACGAGCAGTACTTC. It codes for CSVMGPFYEQYF.

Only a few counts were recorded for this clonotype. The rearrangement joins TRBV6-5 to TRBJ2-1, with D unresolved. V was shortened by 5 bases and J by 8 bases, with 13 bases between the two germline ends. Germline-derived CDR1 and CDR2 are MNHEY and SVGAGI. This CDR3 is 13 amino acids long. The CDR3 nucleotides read TGTGCCAGCAGTCACGATGGGATCGATGAGCAGTTCTTC. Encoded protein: CASSHDGIDEQFF.

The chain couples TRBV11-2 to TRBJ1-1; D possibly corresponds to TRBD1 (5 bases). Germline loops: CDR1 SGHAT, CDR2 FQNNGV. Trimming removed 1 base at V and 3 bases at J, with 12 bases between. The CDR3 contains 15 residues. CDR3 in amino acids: CASSLVWWGDTEAFF. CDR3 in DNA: TGTGCCAGCAGCTTAGTATGGTGGGGGGACACTGAAGCTTTCTTT.

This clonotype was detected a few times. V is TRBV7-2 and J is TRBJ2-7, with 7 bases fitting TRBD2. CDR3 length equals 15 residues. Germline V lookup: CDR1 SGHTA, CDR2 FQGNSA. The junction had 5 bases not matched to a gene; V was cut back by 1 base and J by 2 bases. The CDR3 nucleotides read TGTGCCAGCAGCTTAGTTGCGGGAGCCGCCTACGAGCAGTACTTC. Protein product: CASSLVAGAAYEQYF.

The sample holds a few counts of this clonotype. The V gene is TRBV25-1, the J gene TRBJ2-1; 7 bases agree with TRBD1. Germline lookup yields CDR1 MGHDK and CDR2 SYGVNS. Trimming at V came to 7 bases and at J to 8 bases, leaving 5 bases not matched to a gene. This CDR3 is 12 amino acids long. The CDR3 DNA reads TGTGCCAGCAAGTCAGGGGGATATGAGCAGTTCTTC. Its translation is CASKSGGYEQFF.

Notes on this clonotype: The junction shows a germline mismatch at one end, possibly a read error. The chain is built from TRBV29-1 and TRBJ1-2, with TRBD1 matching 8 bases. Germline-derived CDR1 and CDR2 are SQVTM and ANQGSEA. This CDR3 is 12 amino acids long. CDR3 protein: CSDTGTGYSYTF. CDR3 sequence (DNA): TGCAGCGACACCGGGACAGGCTATAGCTACACCTTC.

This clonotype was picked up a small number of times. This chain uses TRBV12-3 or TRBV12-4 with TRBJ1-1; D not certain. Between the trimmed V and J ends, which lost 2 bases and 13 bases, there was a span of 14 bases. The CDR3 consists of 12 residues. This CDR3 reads CASSLTIHGGFF. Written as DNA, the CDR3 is TGTGCCAGCAGTTTAACGATCCACGGTGGTTTCTTT.

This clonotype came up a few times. This CDR3 is CAIGAGANVLTF. DNA for the CDR3: TGTGCCATAGGAGCTGGGGCCAACGTCCTGACTTTC. The chain employs TRBV7-7 and TRBJ2-6; no definite D call. The CDR3 contains 12 residues. Germline CDR1 and CDR2: SSHAT and FNYEAQ (reference sequence). V was shortened by 10 bases and J by 2 bases, with 6 bases between the two germline ends.

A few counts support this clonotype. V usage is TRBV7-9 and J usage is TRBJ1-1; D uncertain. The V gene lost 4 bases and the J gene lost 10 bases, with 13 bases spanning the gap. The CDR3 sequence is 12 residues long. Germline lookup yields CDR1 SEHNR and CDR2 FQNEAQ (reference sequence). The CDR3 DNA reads TGTGCCAGCAGCTCCCAACTCGCGGGAGCTTTCTTT. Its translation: CASSSQLAGAFF.

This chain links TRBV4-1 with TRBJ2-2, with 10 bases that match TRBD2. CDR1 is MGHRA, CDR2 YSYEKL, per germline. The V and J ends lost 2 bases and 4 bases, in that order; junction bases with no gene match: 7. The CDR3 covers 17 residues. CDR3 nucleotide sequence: TGCGCCAGCAGCCAACCTAGCCTAGCGGGGGCCACCGGGGAGCTGTTTTTT. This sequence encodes CASSQPSLAGATGELFF.

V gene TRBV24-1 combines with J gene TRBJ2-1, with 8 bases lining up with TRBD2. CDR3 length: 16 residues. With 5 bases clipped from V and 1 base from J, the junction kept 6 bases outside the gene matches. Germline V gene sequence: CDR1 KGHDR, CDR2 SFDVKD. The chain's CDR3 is CATSGHGTRSYNEQFF. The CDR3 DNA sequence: TGTGCCACCAGTGGCCACGGGACTAGGTCCTACAATGAGCAGTTCTTC.

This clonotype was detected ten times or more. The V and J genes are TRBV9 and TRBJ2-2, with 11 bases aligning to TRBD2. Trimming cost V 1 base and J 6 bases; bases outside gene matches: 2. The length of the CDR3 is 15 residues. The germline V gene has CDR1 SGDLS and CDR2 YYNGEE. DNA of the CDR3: TGTGCCAGCAGCGTACTAGCGGGAGGAGCCGGGGAGCTGTTTTTT. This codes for CASSVLAGGAGELFF.

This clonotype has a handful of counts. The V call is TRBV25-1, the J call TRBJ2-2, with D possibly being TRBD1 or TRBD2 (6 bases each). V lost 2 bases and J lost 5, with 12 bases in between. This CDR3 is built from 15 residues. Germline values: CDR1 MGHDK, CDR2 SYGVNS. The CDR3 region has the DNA TGTGCCAGCAGTGAACCGGGGGCTCGGACCGGGGAGCTGTTTTTT. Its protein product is CASSEPGARTGELFF.

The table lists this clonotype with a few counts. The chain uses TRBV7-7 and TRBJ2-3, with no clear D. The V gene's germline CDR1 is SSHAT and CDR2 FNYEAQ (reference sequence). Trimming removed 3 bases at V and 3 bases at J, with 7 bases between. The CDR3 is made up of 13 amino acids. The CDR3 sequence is CASSFRKTDTQYF. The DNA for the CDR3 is TGTGCCAGCAGCTTCAGAAAGACAGATACGCAGTATTTT. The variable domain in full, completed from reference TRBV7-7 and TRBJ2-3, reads GAGVSQSPRYKVTKRGQDVTLRCDPISSHATLYWYQQALGQGPEFLTYFNYEAQPDKSGLPSDRFSAERPEGSISTLTIQRTEQRDSAMYRCASSFRKTDTQYFGPGTRLTVL.

The CDR3 region has the DNA TGTGCCATCAGTCTGCTGCAGGGCTCCAACTACGAGCAGTACTTC. It specifies CAISLLQGSNYEQYF. The rearrangement joins TRBV10-3 to TRBJ2-7; a possible D gene is TRBD1 (5 bases). Looked up from germline, CDR1 is ENHRY and CDR2 is SYGVKD. The CDR3 loop spans 15 amino acids. V gave up 5 bases and J gave up 3 bases, with 17 bases separating them.

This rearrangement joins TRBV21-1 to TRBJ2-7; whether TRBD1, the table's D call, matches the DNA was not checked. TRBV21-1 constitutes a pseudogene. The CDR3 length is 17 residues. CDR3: CASSKPRQGPGFYEQYF. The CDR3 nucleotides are TGTGCCAGCAGCAAACCCCGACAGGGGCCTGGTTTTTACGAGCAGTACTTC.

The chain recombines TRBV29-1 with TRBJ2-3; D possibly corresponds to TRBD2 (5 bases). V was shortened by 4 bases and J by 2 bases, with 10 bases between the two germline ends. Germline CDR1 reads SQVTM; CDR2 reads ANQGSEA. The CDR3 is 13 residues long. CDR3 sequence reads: CSVVRLLTDTQYF. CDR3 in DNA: TGCAGCGTTGTACGACTACTCACAGATACGCAGTATTTT.

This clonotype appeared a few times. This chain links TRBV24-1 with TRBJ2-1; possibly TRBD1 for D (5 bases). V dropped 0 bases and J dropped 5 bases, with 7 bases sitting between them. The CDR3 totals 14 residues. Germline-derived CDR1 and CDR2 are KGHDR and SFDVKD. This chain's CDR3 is CATSDLDSHNEQFF. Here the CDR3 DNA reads TGTGCCACCAGTGATTTGGACAGCCACAATGAGCAGTTCTTC.

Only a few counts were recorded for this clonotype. As DNA, the CDR3 is TGCAGTGCTAAAGTAGGGGCGAACACTGAAGCTTTCTTT. Residues: CSAKVGANTEAFF. V is TRBV20-1 and J is TRBJ1-1; D perhaps matches TRBD1 (5 bases). The V and J ends lost 4 bases and 1 base respectively, with 10 bases between them. The CDR3 spans 13 residues. Germline CDR1 is DFQATT and CDR2 is SNEGSKA (reference sequence).